This TCR beta chain was sequenced for a study of blood T cells in healthy people across ages. Broader study findings: Observed TCR beta diversity showed a strong correlation with the percentage of naive T cells as measured by flow cytometry.

The CDR3 is made up of 16 amino acids. Trimming at V came to 4 bases and at J to 5 bases, leaving 12 bases not matched to a gene. The germline V gene encodes CDR1 SEHNR and CDR2 FQNEAQ (reference sequence). Sample-barcoded 5' priming and a J-beta primer mix drove a second PCR of 7 to 11 cycles. TCRdb passed the 5' RACE reads through MiXCR, listing each CDR3 protein once. This sample has some 700,000 distinct CDR3 sequences, with about 40% found just once. Samples had at least 7 million PBMCs isolated from them. This clonotype was seen only a few times. Its antigen remains unidentified. The J gene is TRBJ2-7, the V gene TRBV7-9; TRBD1 aligns across 9 bases. The sample consisted of blood. The receptor was isolated from a woman in her fifties or sixties in good health. CDR3 bases: TGTGCCAGCAGCTCCGAGAACAGGGGGCGCAACCACGAGCAGTACTTC. It encodes CASSSENRGRNHEQYF.